The 30 T cell receptor beta chains below were found in one sample sequenced in a study of T cells after yellow fever vaccination. TCRdb called the 5' RACE reads again in MiXCR, with one record for every CDR3 protein. Among about 120,000 distinct CDR3 sequences listed, approximately 8.4% were seen once. The sequencing here drew on CD8+ T cells sorted from PBMCs, taken on the day of the yellow fever booster vaccination. The receptors shown here come from a man aged 18 to 30 who received the YFV17D yellow fever vaccine.

This clonotype has ten or more counts. J is TRBJ2-3 and V is TRBV29-1, with D maybe TRBD1 (6 bases). The V gene lost 0 bases and the J gene lost 6 bases, with 10 bases spanning the gap. The V gene's germline CDR1 is SQVTM and CDR2 ANQGSEA. The CDR3 is 13 amino acids. The CDR3 DNA reads TGCAGCGTTGAAGATGGGGGCTCGGATACGCAGTATTTT. It specifies CSVEDGGSDTQYF.

This clonotype was counted a few times. This chain connects TRBV5-4 to TRBJ2-4; 10 nucleotides align to TRBD1. With V trimmed by 0 bases and J by 9 bases, 9 bases remained unmatched. Germline CDR1 SGHNT, CDR2 YYREEE (reference sequence). The CDR3 sequence is 16 residues long. CDR3 protein: CASSLGGQGEDIIQYF. The CDR3 DNA sequence: TGTGCCAGCAGCTTGGGAGGACAGGGGGAGGATATCATTCAGTACTTC.

This clonotype was seen a few times. J is TRBJ2-7 and V is TRBV28; D gene uncertain. Germline CDR1 reads MDHEN; CDR2 reads SYDVKM. CDR3 length: 13 amino acids. V shed 2 bases and J shed 3 bases, with 8 bases lying between them. The CDR3 nucleotides read TGTGCCAGCAGTTTAAGTGGTGGCTACGAGCAGTACGTC. It translates to CASSLSGGYEQYV.

The CDR3 bases are TGTGCCAGCAGCTTATGGGAGGGTACCGCAAGGAGGGATACGCAGTATTTT. Protein sequence: CASSLWEGTARRDTQYF. J is TRBJ2-3 and V is TRBV7-2; TRBD2 aligns across 7 bases. This CDR3 spans 17 amino acids. Germline V gene data show CDR1 as SGHTA and CDR2 as FQGNSA. With V trimmed by 2 bases and J by 6 bases, 14 bases remained unmatched.

This clonotype was picked up a small number of times. This chain joins TRBV29-1 and TRBJ2-7; the D gene is possibly TRBD1 (5 bases). Germline CDR1 is SQVTM and CDR2 is ANQGSEA. Trimming removed 3 bases from V and 6 bases from J, with 15 bases in between. The CDR3 runs 13 residues. For the CDR3, the DNA is TGCAGCGTTGAGGGGCAGGGCTCATGCGAGCAGTACGTC. It is translated as CSVEGQGSCEQYV.

Ten or more counts support this clonotype. The rearrangement links TRBV5-1 to TRBJ2-1; TRBD2 agrees at 9 bases. CDR1 is SGHRS and CDR2 is YFSETQ in the germline V gene. CDR3 size: 16 residues. V lost 2 bases and J lost 9; bases outside the gene matches: 12. This CDR3 reads CASSLGLGGGATEQFF. The CDR3 region has the DNA TGCGCCAGCAGCTTAGGTCTAGGCGGGGGGGCCACTGAGCAGTTCTTC. Supplemented by reference TRBV5-1 and TRBJ2-1, the full variable domain reads KAGVTQTPRYLIKTRGQQVTLSCSPISGHRSVSWYQQTPGQGLQFLFEYFSETQRNKGNFPGRFSGRQFSNSRSEMNVSTLELGDSALYLCASSLGLGGGATEQFFGPGTRLTVL.

The V and J genes are TRBV4-1 and TRBJ2-7, with TRBD1 matching over 8 bases. The CDR3 consists of 15 residues. In germline, CDR1 is MGHRA, CDR2 YSYEKL. Unmatched junction bases numbered 4, after V lost 0 bases and J lost 3 bases. This chain's CDR3 is CASSQDRGTGYEQYF. In nucleotides, the CDR3 is TGCGCCAGCAGCCAAGATCGGGGGACAGGCTACGAGCAGTACTTC.

At least ten counts were recorded for this clonotype. The chain joins TRBV29-1 to TRBJ2-7, with 7 bases lining up with TRBD1. Germline V lookup: CDR1 SQVTM, CDR2 ANQGSEA. Trimming took 3 bases from V and 2 from J; bases not matched to a gene: 13. The CDR3 has 16 residues. The CDR3: CSVEGVGGEPAYEQYF. The CDR3 DNA is TGCAGCGTTGAGGGGGTAGGGGGCGAACCCGCCTACGAGCAGTACTTC.

This clonotype was seen a few times. The chain joins TRBV4-1 to TRBJ2-3; D is ambiguous. Trimming pared 0 bases from V and 0 bases from J, leaving 4 bases between. CDR1 and CDR2 (germline): MGHRA, YSYEKL. CDR3 size: 14 residues. The CDR3 loop is CASSQEYSTDTQYF. CDR3 coding DNA: TGCGCCAGCAGCCAAGAATATAGCACAGATACGCAGTATTTT.

This clonotype appeared many times. The chain joins TRBV6-2 or TRBV6-3 to TRBJ2-1, with TRBD2 matching over 9 bases. V lost 4 bases and J lost 0; bases outside the gene matches: 10. CDR1 and CDR2 from the germline V gene are MNHEY and SVGEGT. The CDR3 length is 18 residues. The CDR3 loop is CASSLRLAALSSYNEQFF. The CDR3 DNA follows: TGTGCCAGCAGTTTGCGACTAGCGGCGCTAAGCTCCTACAATGAGCAGTTCTTC.

The rearrangement joins TRBV29-1 to TRBJ2-2, with a possible D match to TRBD2 (5 bases). There are 12 residues in the CDR3. Trimming pared 4 bases from V and 5 bases from J, leaving 8 bases between. The germline V gene has CDR1 SQVTM and CDR2 ANQGSEA. The CDR3 is CSVAGETGELFF. The CDR3 DNA sequence: TGCAGCGTTGCTGGGGAGACCGGGGAGCTGTTTTTT.

There are many counts of this clonotype. This chain connects TRBV3-1 to TRBJ1-1; no reliable D call. V gave up 3 bases and J gave up 0 bases, with 8 bases separating them. The CDR3 contains 14 residues. Germline V gene lookup returns CDR1 LGHDT and CDR2 YNNKEL (reference sequence). DNA of the CDR3: TGTGCCAGCAGCCATGAAGACCTGAACACTGAAGCTTTCTTT. This codes for CASSHEDLNTEAFF.

The chain carries TRBV11-2 and TRBJ2-5, with D possibly being TRBD1 (8 bases). Trimming stripped 5 bases from V and 5 bases from J, with 21 bases between. The CDR3 runs to 16 residues. In germline, CDR1 is SGHAT, CDR2 FQNNGV. CDR3 sequence: CASSTGGFPAGETQYF. The CDR3 nucleotides read TGTGCCAGCAGCACAGGGGGGTTTCCAGCGGGGGAGACCCAGTACTTC.

In this sample, this clonotype turned up a few times. CDR3 coding DNA: TGTGCCACCAGCAGAGAATCAGGCAATGGCTACACCTTC. Protein product: CATSRESGNGYTF. This chain joins TRBV15 and TRBJ1-2; D not resolved. Germline V gene sequence: CDR1 LNHNV, CDR2 YYDKDF (reference sequence). Trimming removed 0 bases from V and 6 bases from J, with 8 bases in between. The CDR3 covers 13 residues.

V gene TRBV19 combines with J gene TRBJ1-1; perhaps TRBD1 as D (5 bases). The length of the CDR3 is 11 residues. From germline, CDR1 is LNHDA and CDR2 SQIVND (reference sequence). Deletions cut 8 bases from V and 10 bases from J, with 14 bases between. In nucleotides, the CDR3 is TGTGCCAGTGAACAGGCAGGAGCAGCTTTCTTT. It yields the protein CASEQAGAAFF.

J is TRBJ2-1 and V is TRBV7-6, with TRBD2 matching 9 bases. CDR1 and CDR2 from the germline V gene are SGHVS and FNYEAQ. V shed 1 base and J 10 bases; nucleotides not matched to a gene: 5. This CDR3 spans 14 amino acids. CDR3 residues: CASSLERGAGEQFF. CDR3 coding DNA: TGTGCCAGCAGCTTAGAGCGGGGGGCGGGAGAGCAGTTCTTC.

J is TRBJ1-1 and V is TRBV7-6; 7 bases align to TRBD1. Germline values: CDR1 SGHVS, CDR2 FNYEAQ. V shed 5 bases, J shed 4 bases, and the junction held 13 bases outside the gene matches. The CDR3 is made up of 16 amino acids. In DNA, the CDR3 is TGTGCCAGCAGCCCCAGAGGACAGGCAGCTCCCACTGAAGCTTTCTTT. It specifies CASSPRGQAAPTEAFF.

The chain employs TRBV3-1 and TRBJ2-3; 10 bases are a match to TRBD1. The CDR3 has 16 residues. Per germline, CDR1 LGHDT and CDR2 YNNKEL (reference sequence). The trim removed 0 bases at V and 4 bases at J, leaving 4 bases unmatched. The CDR3 DNA reads TGTGCCAGCAGCCAAGAAGGGGACAGGGGACCAGATACGCAGTATTTT. Amino acids: CASSQEGDRGPDTQYF.

The gene calls are TRBV29-1 and TRBJ2-5, with 7 bases matching TRBD2. V shed 4 bases and J 9 bases; nucleotides not matched to a gene: 8. Germline V gene sequence: CDR1 SQVTM, CDR2 ANQGSEA. This CDR3 has 12 residues. The CDR3, as DNA: TGCAGCGTTGCAGGACGGGCGGGGGCCCAGTACTTC. Its translation is CSVAGRAGAQYF. The full variable domain, completed using reference TRBV29-1 and TRBJ2-5, is SAVISQKPSRDICQRGTSLTIQCQVDSQVTMMFWYRQQPGQSLTLIATANQGSEATYESGFVIDKFPISRPNLTFSTLTVSNMSPEDSSIYLCSVAGRAGAQYFGPGTRLLVL.

The V gene is TRBV20-1, the J gene TRBJ2-1; 10 bases match TRBD2. This CDR3 comprises 18 residues. With 2 bases clipped from V and 0 bases from J, the junction kept 10 bases outside the gene matches. Looked up from germline, CDR1 is DFQATT and CDR2 is SNEGSKA (reference sequence). This CDR3 reads CSARPLSSGGRSYNEQFF. The CDR3 nucleotides are TGCAGTGCTAGACCCCTTTCTAGCGGGGGCCGCTCCTACAATGAGCAGTTCTTC.

The chain couples TRBV3-1 to TRBJ2-7; D not resolved. The CDR3 is made up of 16 amino acids. Germline assignment: CDR1 LGHDT and CDR2 YNNKEL (reference sequence). The V gene lost 3 bases and the J gene lost 4 bases, with 19 bases spanning the gap. The CDR3 here is CASSHSFARVIYEQYF. The CDR3 bases are TGTGCCAGCAGCCATAGTTTTGCCCGGGTGATTTACGAGCAGTACTTC.

V and J are TRBV10-3 and TRBJ1-5; 8 bases are shared with TRBD1. V shed 6 bases, J shed 6 bases, and the junction held 7 bases outside the gene matches. Germline V gene sequence: CDR1 ENHRY, CDR2 SYGVKD. This CDR3 spans 14 amino acids. DNA of the CDR3: TGTGCCATCAGCTCAGGGGGCCCTTCTCAGCCCCAGCATTTT. This sequence encodes CAISSGGPSQPQHF.

The CDR3 here is CASSQVGSDTEAFF. CDR3 nucleotides: TGCGCCAGCAGCCAAGTAGGGAGTGACACTGAAGCTTTCTTT. This chain joins TRBV4-1 and TRBJ1-1; no clear D gene. The CDR3 has 14 amino acids. V shed 1 base and J shed 3 bases, with 9 bases lying between them. Germline CDR1 MGHRA, CDR2 YSYEKL.

This clonotype was found a few times. The chain carries TRBV30 and TRBJ2-3, with D perhaps matching TRBD1 (9 bases). Germline V lookup: CDR1 GTSNPN, CDR2 SVGIG (reference sequence). The CDR3 loop spans 15 amino acids. Trimming removed 4 bases at V and 4 bases at J, with 18 bases between. The DNA of the CDR3 is TGTGCCTGGACCGGGGGGGACAGGGTGGCAGATACGCAGTATTTT. Protein: CAWTGGDRVADTQYF.

This clonotype has more than one count but fewer than ten. V and J are TRBV9 and TRBJ1-1, with D possibly TRBD1 on 5 matching bases. This CDR3 comprises 12 residues. V was cut by 4 bases and J by 7 bases, with 11 bases left in between. Germline lookup yields CDR1 SGDLS and CDR2 YYNGEE. This chain's CDR3 is CASSPGDGEAFF. DNA of the CDR3: TGTGCCAGCAGCCCTGGGGACGGTGAAGCTTTCTTT.

This clonotype has more than one count but fewer than ten. This sequence joins TRBV5-5 and TRBJ2-2, with D perhaps matching TRBD2 (5 bases). The length of the CDR3 is 15 residues. Germline V CDR1 and CDR2: SGHKS, YYEKEE (reference sequence). V dropped 4 bases and J dropped 6 bases, with 16 bases sitting between them. The CDR3 DNA reads TGTGCCAGCAGCATGGACTGGGCAGGACCCGGGGAGCTGTTTTTT. Amino acid sequence: CASSMDWAGPGELFF.

This clonotype appeared many times. The chain uses TRBV4-3 and TRBJ2-3; tentative D call: TRBD1 (5 bases). The CDR3 consists of 17 residues. V lost 0 bases and J 1 base, leaving 14 bases between the germline ends. CDR1 is LGHNA, CDR2 YSLEER, per germline. The CDR3 spells CASSQEPTGRGTDTQYF. The CDR3, as DNA: TGCGCCAGCAGCCAAGAACCAACAGGAAGAGGCACAGATACGCAGTATTTT.

This clonotype was recorded a few times. The chain carries TRBV11-2 and TRBJ1-6; D gene unclear. This CDR3 contains 15 residues. V lost 1 base and J 9 bases, leaving 13 bases between the germline ends. Germline CDR1 is SGHAT and CDR2 is FQNNGV. The CDR3 bases are TGTGCCAGCAGCTTAGCGGCAGGCGATGGTTCACCCCTCCACTTT. This translates into CASSLAAGDGSPLHF.

This clonotype was recorded at least ten times. The V gene is TRBV7-9, the J gene TRBJ2-5; 10 bases are a match to TRBD1. V gave up 1 base and J gave up 3 bases; unmatched junction bases: 5. The CDR3 length is 16 residues. The V gene's germline CDR1 is SEHNR and CDR2 FQNEAQ (reference sequence). The CDR3, as DNA: TGTGCCAGCAGCTTAGTGACAGGGGGCCCCGAAGAGACCCAGTACTTC. Its protein is CASSLVTGGPEETQYF.

This clonotype was found many times. The chain carries TRBV29-1 and TRBJ2-3; 12 bases are a match to TRBD2. The CDR3 is made up of 15 amino acids. J was trimmed by 2 bases and V by 3 bases; bases with no gene match: 3. Germline loops: CDR1 SQVTM, CDR2 ANQGSEA. Here the CDR3 reads CSVDGLAGFTDTQYF. In nucleotides, the CDR3 is TGCAGCGTTGATGGACTAGCGGGGTTCACAGATACGCAGTATTTT.